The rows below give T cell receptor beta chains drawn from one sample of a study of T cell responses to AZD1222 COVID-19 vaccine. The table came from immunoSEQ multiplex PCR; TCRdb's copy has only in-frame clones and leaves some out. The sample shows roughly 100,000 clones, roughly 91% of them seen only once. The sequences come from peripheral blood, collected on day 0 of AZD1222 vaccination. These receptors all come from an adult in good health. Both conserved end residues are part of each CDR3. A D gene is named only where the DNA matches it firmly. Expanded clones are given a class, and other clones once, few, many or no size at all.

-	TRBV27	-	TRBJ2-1	TGTGCCAGCAGTTTATCGCTCGGCCGGCAGTTCTTC	CASSLSLGRQFF
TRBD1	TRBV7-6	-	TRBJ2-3	TGTGCCAGCAGCCAACAGGGGACAGATACGCAGTATTTT	CASSQQGTDTQYF
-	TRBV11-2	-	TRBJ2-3	TGTGCCAGCAGCTCCTATTTCACAGATACGCAGTATTTT	CASSSYFTDTQYF
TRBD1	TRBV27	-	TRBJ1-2	TGTGCCAGCAGTTGGACAGGGGGCTATGGCTACACCTTC	CASSWTGGYGYTF
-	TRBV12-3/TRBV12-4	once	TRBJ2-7	TGTGCCAGCGGGTGGGTAGGCGAGCAGTACTTC	CASGWVGEQYF
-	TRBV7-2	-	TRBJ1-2	TGTGCCAGCAGCTTATACGACGGGGCGGGACCGTTTAACTATGGCTACACCTTC	CASSLYDGAGPFNYGYTF
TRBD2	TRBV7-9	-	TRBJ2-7	TGTGCCAGCAGCCCTCGGGAGGGGACTAGCGTCAAGTTC	CASSPREGTSVKF
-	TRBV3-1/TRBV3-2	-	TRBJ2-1	TGTGCCAGCAGCCGGGAAAATGAGCAGTTCTTC	CASSRENEQFF
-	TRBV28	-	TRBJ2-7	TGTGCCAGCAGTTTATGGCAGGTTGCCTACGAGCAGTACTTC	CASSLWQVAYEQYF
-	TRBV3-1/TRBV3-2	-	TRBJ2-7	TGTGCCAGCAGCCAACGATTAGCCTCCTACGAGCAGTACTTC	CASSQRLASYEQYF
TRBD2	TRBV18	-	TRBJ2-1	TGTGCCAGCTCCCCGGAACTAGCGGGAGGAAATGAGCAGTTCTTC	CASSPELAGGNEQFF
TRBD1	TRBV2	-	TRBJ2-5	TGTGCCAGCAGTGCACAGGGGGTCGGCCAAGAGACCCAGTACTTC	CASSAQGVGQETQYF
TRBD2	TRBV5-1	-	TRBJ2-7	TGCGCCAGCAGCTTAGCGGGACCCCCCTACGAGCAGTACTTC	CASSLAGPPYEQYF
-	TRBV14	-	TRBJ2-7	TGTGCCAGCAGCCAAGATTCCTACGAGCAGTACTTC	CASSQDSYEQYF
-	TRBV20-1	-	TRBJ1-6	TGCAGTGCCATATTCGGATCACCCCTCCACTTT	CSAIFGSPLHF
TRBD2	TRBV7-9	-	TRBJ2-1	TGTGCCATCGATAACCCACTAGCGCAGAGCTCCTACAATGAGCAGTTCTTC	CAIDNPLAQSSYNEQFF
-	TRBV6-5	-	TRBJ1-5	TGTGCCAGCAGTCCTGCCCAGGGTCAGCCCCAGCATTTT	CASSPAQGQPQHF
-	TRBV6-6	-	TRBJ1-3	TGTGCCAGCAGCCGTAACGGAGCTGGAAACACCATATATTTT	CASSRNGAGNTIYF
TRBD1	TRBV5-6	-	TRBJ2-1	TGTGCCAGCAGCCTTGACAGGGGCTCCTACAATGAGCAGTTCTTC	CASSLDRGSYNEQFF
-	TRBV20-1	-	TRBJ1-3	TGCAGTACTATAGGTGGAAACACCATATATTTT	CSTIGGNTIYF
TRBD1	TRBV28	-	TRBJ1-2	TGTGCCAGCAGTTCGACCGGGACAGGGTATAGCTATGGCTACACCTTC	CASSSTGTGYSYGYTF
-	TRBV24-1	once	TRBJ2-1	TGTGCCACCAGTGATAAGAAAAGCTCCTACAATGAGCAGTTCTTC	CATSDKKSSYNEQFF
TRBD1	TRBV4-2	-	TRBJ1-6	TGTGCCAGCAGCCCAACAGGGGTGGGATCACCCCTCCACTTT	CASSPTGVGSPLHF
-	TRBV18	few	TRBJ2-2	TGTGCCAGCTCACCTGGACAGCGGAACACCGGGGAGCTGTTTTTT	CASSPGQRNTGELFF